This T cell receptor (beta chain) stems from a study of naive and memory T cell subsets. The V end lost 0 bases, the J end lost 7 bases, and 22 bases lay between the germline ends. Germline CDR1 is SGHVS and CDR2 is FNYEAQ. The CDR3 is 18 amino acids. Study-level points and caveats: Over 95% of naive TCR sequences appeared only once, unlike memory subsets. Activation and differentiation may alter RNA-based TCR counts.

This clonotype has ten or more counts. No antigen is known for it. Two oligonucleotides, mixed equimolar, formed the beta constant-region primer covering TRBC1 and TRBC2. TCRdb re-analysed the UMI-ligation and nested PCR reads in MiXCR, keeping a single row per CDR3 protein. The top ten clones hold 1.5% to 2% of a sample with tens of thousands of distinct CDR3 sequences, approximately 6.5% of them seen once. This sequence joins TRBV7-6 and TRBJ2-1, with D unresolved. This clonotype was sampled from a human donor in good health. The sample comprised central memory CD4+ T cells from blood. CDR3 sequence: CASSLANFKKLNMNEQFF. The CDR3 nucleotides are TGTGCCAGCAGCTTAGCGAATTTTAAGAAATTAAACATGAATGAGCAGTTCTTC. Variable domain in full (rest from reference TRBV7-6 and TRBJ2-1): GAGVSQSPRYKVTKRGQDVALRCDPISGHVSLYWYRQALGQGPEFLTYFNYEAQQDKSGLPNDRFSAERPEGSISTLTIQRTEQRDSAMYRCASSLANFKKLNMNEQFFGPGTRLTVL.